The 8 T cell receptor beta chains given below trace back to one sample, sequenced in a study of cytomegalovirus exposure and HLA in healthy donors. The PCR employed 60 Vbeta primers together with 13 Jbeta primers. Sequenced by immunoSEQ multiplex PCR; TCRdb stores in-frame clones only, minus some. The table lists about 140,000 clones, approximately 82% of them singletons. The sample consisted of PBMCs. The receptors originated from a woman in her thirties or forties in good health and CMV-seronegative.

This chain uses TRBV11-1 with TRBJ2-2; no definite D call. The CDR3 has 15 amino acids. V lost 1 base to trimming and J lost 6 bases, with 12 bases between them. The germline CDR1 and CDR2 sequences are SGHAT and FQDESV (reference sequence). The CDR3 loop reads CASSLGAGLSGELFF. CDR3 sequence (DNA): TGTGCCAGCAGCTTAGGGGCAGGATTGTCCGGGGAGCTGTTTTTT. The variable domain in full, completed from reference TRBV11-1 and TRBJ2-2, reads EAEVAQSPRYKITEKSQAVAFWCDPISGHATLYWYRQILGQGPELLVQFQDESVVDDSQLPKDRFSAERLKGVDSTLKIQPAELGDSAMYLCASSLGAGLSGELFFGEGSRLTVL.

The J gene is TRBJ2-2, the V gene TRBV4-2; 14 nucleotides match TRBD2. The trim removed 1 base at V and 4 bases at J, leaving 5 bases unmatched. Germline CDR1 and CDR2: LGHNA and YNFKEQ. CDR3 length equals 18 residues. Here the CDR3 reads CASSQGGLAGGSTGELFF. The DNA for the CDR3 is TGTGCCAGCAGCCAAGGAGGACTAGCGGGAGGTTCCACCGGGGAGCTGTTTTTT.

The chain combines TRBV6-6 with TRBJ2-7; D remains unclear. This CDR3 comprises 11 residues. CDR1 and CDR2 from the germline V gene are MNHNY and SVGAGI (reference sequence). V shed 11 bases and J shed 5 bases, with 13 bases lying between them. CDR3 nucleotides: TGTGCCGGCGGCCTGAATAACGAGCAGTACTTC. Amino acid sequence: CAGGLNNEQYF.

The genes are TRBV19 and TRBJ1-2, with 8 nucleotides matching TRBD1. CDR1 is LNHDA and CDR2 is SQIVND in the germline V gene (reference sequence). This CDR3 region has 14 residues. V lost 5 bases, J lost 3 bases, and 5 bases stayed unmatched. The CDR3 sequence is CASSRSGGDYGYTF. CDR3 in DNA: TGTGCCAGTAGTCGGTCAGGGGGCGACTATGGCTACACCTTC.

The chain recombines TRBV13 with TRBJ2-5; 8 bases are a match to TRBD1. Losses at the gene ends were 4 bases for V and 4 bases for J; bases not matched to a gene: 5. Germline lookup yields CDR1 PRHDT and CDR2 FYEKMQ (reference sequence). The CDR3 contains 14 residues. CDR3 sequence: CASSSGQDGETQYF. The CDR3 nucleotides read TGTGCCAGCAGCTCGGGACAGGACGGAGAGACCCAGTACTTC.

The chain is built from TRBV7-9 and TRBJ2-1; 10 bases fit TRBD2. In germline, CDR1 is SEHNR, CDR2 FQNEAQ (reference sequence). V dropped 2 bases and J dropped 2; count of bases not matched to a gene: 9. CDR3 length: 18 residues. The CDR3 sequence is CASSLKPRTSGAYNEQFF. The DNA of the CDR3 is TGTGCCAGCAGCTTAAAGCCCCGGACTAGCGGTGCCTACAATGAGCAGTTCTTC.

The chain employs TRBV20-1 and TRBJ1-2, with D uncertain. Looked up from germline, CDR1 is DFQATT and CDR2 is SNEGSKA (reference sequence). The V end lost 8 bases, the J end lost 5 bases, and 9 bases lay between the germline ends. The CDR3 sequence is 10 residues long. The CDR3 bases are TGCAGTACGATAGATTATGGCTACACCTTC. This gives the protein CSTIDYGYTF.

The chain has TRBV6-5 and TRBJ2-1, with 9 positions matching TRBD1. The germline CDR1 and CDR2 sequences are MNHEY and SVGAGI. This CDR3 has 14 amino acids. With V trimmed by 7 bases and J by 6 bases, 7 bases remained unmatched. The CDR3 DNA sequence: TGTGCCAGCATTCCGGGACAGGGTATCAATGAGCAGTTCTTC. Translated, it gives CASIPGQGINEQFF.